The next 14 T cell receptor beta chains were all read from a single sample in a study of memory CD8 T cells in hepatitis C reinfection. TCRdb keeps only in-frame clones here, not all; method: immunoSEQ multiplex PCR. The sample has 35,000 to 50,000 clones; around nine tenths are singletons. Indicated time point: peak reinfection, 3 to 8 weeks after reinfection detection. The sorted cells went straight to TCR sequencing with no prior in vitro expansion. The sequencing input was naive CD8+ T cells sorted from blood. Receptors originate from a young man with hepatitis C virus infection.

This sequence joins TRBV7-6 and TRBJ2-2; the match to TRBD2 covers 8 bases. The CDR3 contains 15 residues. Germline V CDR1 and CDR2: SGHVS, FNYEAQ. Unmatched junction bases numbered 3, after V lost 0 bases and J lost 6 bases. The CDR3 region has the DNA TGTGCCAGCAGCTTAGCAGCGGGGGCGGCCGGGGAGCTGTTTTTT. This sequence encodes CASSLAAGAAGELFF.

V usage is TRBV7-8 and J usage is TRBJ1-1; D call uncertain. Trimming cost V 1 base and J 1 base, with 13 bases left between them. CDR3 length equals 16 residues. The V gene's germline CDR1 is SGHVS and CDR2 FQNEAQ. The CDR3 here is CASSLGLSVANTEAFF. The DNA for the CDR3 is TGTGCCAGCAGCTTAGGATTGTCAGTGGCGAACACTGAAGCTTTCTTT.

The V and J genes are TRBV6-5 and TRBJ2-1; 7 nucleotides agree with TRBD1. The germline CDR1 and CDR2 sequences are MNHEY and SVGAGI. The CDR3 is 15 amino acids. J gave up 7 bases and V 0 bases, and 6 bases lay outside the gene matches. CDR3 residues: CASSYSTGFINEQFF. CDR3 nucleotides: TGTGCCAGCAGTTACTCGACAGGGTTTATAAATGAGCAGTTCTTC.

V is TRBV7-9 and J is TRBJ2-3; D might be TRBD1 (7 bases). The CDR3 has 16 amino acids. Germline assignment: CDR1 SEHNR and CDR2 FQNEAQ (reference sequence). V lost 1 base and J 0 bases, leaving 11 bases between the germline ends. The CDR3 spells CASSLGQGGSTDTQYF. CDR3 in DNA: TGTGCCAGCAGCTTAGGACAGGGAGGTAGCACAGATACGCAGTATTTT.

This chain connects TRBV13 to TRBJ2-3, with 10 bases fitting TRBD2. Germline V gene data show CDR1 as PRHDT and CDR2 as FYEKMQ (reference sequence). CDR3 length: 17 amino acids. V was clipped by 7 bases and J by 5 bases; unmatched bases: 15. The CDR3 coding sequence is TGTGCCAGCAACCGGGGGGCTAGCGGGAGAGATGGAGATACGCAGTATTTT. It yields the protein CASNRGASGRDGDTQYF. The variable domain in full, completed from reference TRBV13 and TRBJ2-3, reads AAGVIQSPRHLIKEKRETATLKCYPIPRHDTVYWYQQGPGQDPQFLISFYEKMQSDKGSIPDRFSAQQFSDYHSELNMSSLELGDSALYFCASNRGASGRDGDTQYFGPGTRLTVL.

This chain links TRBV4-1 with TRBJ1-5, with D tentatively TRBD1 (6 bases). Germline lookup yields CDR1 MGHRA and CDR2 YSYEKL. This CDR3 has 15 amino acids. V gave up 5 bases and J gave up 1 base, with 12 bases separating them. CDR3 amino acids: CASSYRAGSNQPQHF. Written as DNA, the CDR3 is TGCGCCAGCAGCTACAGGGCTGGGAGCAATCAGCCCCAGCATTTT.

This clone has a handful of counts. The V call is TRBV4-1, the J call TRBJ2-7; D is perhaps TRBD1 (6 bases). The germline gives CDR1 MGHRA, CDR2 YSYEKL. CDR3 length equals 15 residues. Deletions cut 3 bases from V and 3 bases from J, with 15 bases between. The CDR3 region is CASSQNFGQYYEQYF. The CDR3 DNA follows: TGCGCCAGCAGCCAGAACTTCGGACAGTACTACGAGCAGTACTTC.

This clone was picked up one time. This sequence joins TRBV10-3 and TRBJ2-3, with TRBD1 identical over 8 bases. CDR3 length: 16 residues. The V gene's germline CDR1 is ENHRY and CDR2 SYGVKD. Trimming cost V 3 bases and J 0 bases; bases outside gene matches: 5. CDR3 nucleotide sequence: TGTGCCATCAGTGAATGGACAGGGACAAGCACAGATACGCAGTATTTT. Its translation is CAISEWTGTSTDTQYF.

The chain carries TRBV4-1 and TRBJ1-2; 7 positions agree with TRBD1. Germline CDR1 is MGHRA and CDR2 is YSYEKL. The CDR3 totals 18 residues. Trimming removed 0 bases from V and 0 bases from J; junction bases left unmatched: 10. For the CDR3, the DNA is TGCGCCAGCAGCCAAGATGGGACAGTACCAGCAGCTAACTATGGCTACACCTTC. Amino acids: CASSQDGTVPAANYGYTF.

The J gene is TRBJ2-7, the V gene TRBV5-1; D is undetermined. This CDR3 has 14 residues. With 4 bases removed from V and 6 bases from J, the gap between germline ends came to 17 bases. Germline CDR1 SGHRS, CDR2 YFSETQ. The CDR3 bases are TGCGCCAGCAGCCCCCCGGCGGCCCGGTTCGAGCAGTACTTC. This gives the protein CASSPPAARFEQYF.

The V call is TRBV9, the J call TRBJ2-3; 10 nucleotides match TRBD2. There are 19 residues in the CDR3. Germline trimming cut 3 bases from V and 2 bases from J; bases unmatched to any gene: 15. From germline, CDR1 is SGDLS and CDR2 YYNGEE. The chain's CDR3 is CASSDPDPTSGEDTDTQYF. The DNA of the CDR3 is TGTGCCAGCAGCGACCCGGATCCAACTAGCGGGGAAGACACAGATACGCAGTATTTT. The full variable domain, in which reference TRBV9 and TRBJ2-3 provide the parts outside the CDR3, is DSGVTQTPKHLITATGQRVTLRCSPRSGDLSVYWYQQSLDQGLQFLIQYYNGEERAKGNILERFSAQQFPDLHSELNLSSLELGDSALYFCASSDPDPTSGEDTDTQYFGPGTRLTVL.

This clone has a single count. The germline gene is not matched at one end of the junction; a read error may be the cause. The chain is built from TRBV25-1 and TRBJ2-3, with TRBD1 matching 7 bases. The CDR3 is made up of 13 amino acids. In germline, CDR1 is MGHDK, CDR2 SYGVNS. CDR3 nucleotide sequence: TGTGCCAGCAGTGCAGACTGGGACAGATACGCAGTATTT. It specifies CASSADWDRYAVF.

This clone was counted only a few times. The chain has TRBV2 and TRBJ2-1; no definite D call. Looked up from germline, CDR1 is SNHLY and CDR2 is FYNNEI. The CDR3 has 13 amino acids. The V end was cut by 7 bases, the J end by 0 bases, with 7 bases between. CDR3 protein: CASKTYSYNEQFF. CDR3 bases: TGTGCCAGCAAGACTTACTCCTACAATGAGCAGTTCTTC.

The gene calls are TRBV5-5 and TRBJ1-2, with 7 bases matching TRBD1. J lost 5 bases, V lost 4 bases, and 11 bases had no gene match. The CDR3 covers 15 residues. CDR1 and CDR2 (germline): SGHKS, YYEKEE (reference sequence). CDR3 amino acids: CASSSIIGGLYGYTF. CDR3 bases: TGTGCCAGCAGCAGCATTATAGGGGGCTTGTATGGCTACACCTTC.